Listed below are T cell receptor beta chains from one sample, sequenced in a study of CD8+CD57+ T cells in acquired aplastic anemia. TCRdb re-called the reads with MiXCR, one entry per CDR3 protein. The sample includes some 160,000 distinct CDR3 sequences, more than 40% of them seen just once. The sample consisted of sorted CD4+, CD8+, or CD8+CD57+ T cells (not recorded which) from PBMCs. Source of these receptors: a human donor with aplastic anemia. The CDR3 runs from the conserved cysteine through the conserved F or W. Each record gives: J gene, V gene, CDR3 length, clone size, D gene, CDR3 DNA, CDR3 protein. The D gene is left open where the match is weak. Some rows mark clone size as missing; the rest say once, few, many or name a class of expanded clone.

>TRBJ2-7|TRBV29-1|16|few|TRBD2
TGCAGCGCCGTATATCCGGGACTAGCGGGAGTGTACGAGCAGTACTTC
CSAVYPGLAGVYEQYF
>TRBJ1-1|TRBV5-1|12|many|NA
TGCGCCAGCACGGCCCCGAACACTGAAGCTTTCTTT
CASTAPNTEAFF
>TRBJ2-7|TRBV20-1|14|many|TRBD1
TGCAGTGCTACCGGGACAGGGGGCCCTTGGGAGCAGTACTTC
CSATGTGGPWEQYF
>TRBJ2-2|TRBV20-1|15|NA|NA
TGCAGTGCTAGAGATCTTCTTAGTGACACCGGGGAGCTGTTTTTT
CSARDLLSDTGELFF
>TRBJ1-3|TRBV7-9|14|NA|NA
TGTGCCAGCTCTCAAGGAACGGCTGGAAACACCATATATTTT
CASSQGTAGNTIYF
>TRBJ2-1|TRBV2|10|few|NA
TGTGCCAGCACGGTCGATGAGCAGTTCTTC
CASTVDEQFF
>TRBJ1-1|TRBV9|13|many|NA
TGTGCCAGCAGGCCTGGAAGGGGCACTGAAGCTTTCTTT
CASRPGRGTEAFF
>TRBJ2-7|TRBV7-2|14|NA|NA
TGTGCCAGCAGCTTAGTCTTGGGGACCTACGAGCAGTACTTC
CASSLVLGTYEQYF
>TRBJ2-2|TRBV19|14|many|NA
TGTGCCAGTAGTTCGGGTCCGAACACCGGGGAGCTGTTTTTT
CASSSGPNTGELFF
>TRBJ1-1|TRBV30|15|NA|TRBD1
TGTGCCTGGAGTGTAAAGGGCCGACAGGGCACTGAAGCTTTCTTT
CAWSVKGRQGTEAFF
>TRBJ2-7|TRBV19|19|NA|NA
TGTGCCAGTAGTGTCAAAATCAGGGAAAGCCTACTAGTGTCCTACGAGCAGTACTTC
CASSVKIRESLLVSYEQYF
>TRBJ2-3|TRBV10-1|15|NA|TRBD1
TGCGCCAGCAGTCCGGACAGGGGGCACACAGATACGCAGTATTTT
CASSPDRGHTDTQYF
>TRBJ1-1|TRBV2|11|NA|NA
TGTGCCAGGGCGGGGGTCACTGAAGCTTTCTTT
CARAGVTEAFF
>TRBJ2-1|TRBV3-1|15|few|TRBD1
TGTGCCAGCAGCCTGACAGGGGCCCCCTCCGGCTCGCAGTTCTTC
CASSLTGAPSGSQFF
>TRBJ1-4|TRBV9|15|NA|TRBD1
TGTGCCAGCAGTCGGACAGGGAGTACTAATGAAAAACTGTTTTTT
CASSRTGSTNEKLFF
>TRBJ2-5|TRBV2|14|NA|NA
TGTGCCAGCAGTGATTGGGGTTCCCAAGAGACCCAGTACTTC
CASSDWGSQETQYF
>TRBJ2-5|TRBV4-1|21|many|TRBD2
TGCGCCAGCAGCCAAGGGTCTCCTCCCCGGTCGCTAGCGGGACTGGGGGAGACCCAGTACTTC
CASSQGSPPRSLAGLGETQYF
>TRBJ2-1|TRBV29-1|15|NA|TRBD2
TGCAGCGTTGCCTTGCCGGGACTAGAGTACAATGAGCAGTTCTTC
CSVALPGLEYNEQFF
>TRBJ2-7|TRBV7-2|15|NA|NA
TGTGCCAGCAGCTTAGGGCTCCGCAGGGGGGACGAGCAGTACTTC
CASSLGLRRGDEQYF
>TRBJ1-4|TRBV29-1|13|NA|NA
TGCAGCGTTGCACTGGGGACAACTGAAAAACTGTTTTTT
CSVALGTTEKLFF
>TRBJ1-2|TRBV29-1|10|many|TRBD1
TGCAGCGTTCGGACAGGAGGCTACACCTTC
CSVRTGGYTF
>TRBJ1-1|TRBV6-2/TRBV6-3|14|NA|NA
TGTGCCATCAGTTATCGGGGGGGGAACACTGAAGCTTTCTTT
CAISYRGGNTEAFF
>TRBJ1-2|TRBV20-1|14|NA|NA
TGCAGTGCTAGTTTAACAGGGTTGGACTATGGCTACACCTTC
CSASLTGLDYGYTF
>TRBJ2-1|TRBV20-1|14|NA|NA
TGCAGTGCTACGGAAGGGGGTCCTTACAATGAGCAGTTCTTC
CSATEGGPYNEQFF
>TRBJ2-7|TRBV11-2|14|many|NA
TGTGCCAGCAGCTTAGCTATGACAGCCTACGAGCAGTACTTC
CASSLAMTAYEQYF
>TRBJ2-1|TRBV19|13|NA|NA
TGTGCCAGTAGTAGGAAGGGCTACAATGAGCAGTTCTTC
CASSRKGYNEQFF
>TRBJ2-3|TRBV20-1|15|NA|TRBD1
TGCAGTGCTAGACGACAGGGGGAGGGCACAGATACGCAGTATTTT
CSARRQGEGTDTQYF
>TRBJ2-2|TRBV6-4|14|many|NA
TGTGCCAGCAGTGGGGCAGGGGAAGCCGGGGAGCTGTTTTTT
CASSGAGEAGELFF
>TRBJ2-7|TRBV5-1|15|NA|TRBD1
TGCGCCAGCAGCCCACACCTGGGACAGTCCTACGAGCAGTACTTC
CASSPHLGQSYEQYF
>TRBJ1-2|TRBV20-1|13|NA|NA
TGCAGTGCTAGAGATTTAGGAGGCTATGGCTACACCTTC
CSARDLGGYGYTF
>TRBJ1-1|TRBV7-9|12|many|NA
TGTGCCAGCAGCCTAGACAACACTGAAGCTTTCTTT
CASSLDNTEAFF
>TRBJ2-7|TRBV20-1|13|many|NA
TGCAGTGCTAGAGTTACAGGGACTGGCGAGCAGTACTTC
CSARVTGTGEQYF
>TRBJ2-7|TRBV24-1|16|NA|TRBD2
TGTGCCACCAGTGATAATGGACTAGCGGGAGTGGGCGAGCAGTACTTC
CATSDNGLAGVGEQYF
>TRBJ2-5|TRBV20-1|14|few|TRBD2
TGCAGTGCTTTAGCGGGAGGGCCCGGAGAGACCCAGTACTTC
CSALAGGPGETQYF
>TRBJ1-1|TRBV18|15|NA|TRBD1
TGTGCCAGCTCACCACCGGCGACAGGGAGCACTGAAGCTTTCTTT
CASSPPATGSTEAFF
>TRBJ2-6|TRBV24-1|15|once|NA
TGTGCCACCAGTGCGCGGGCCTCTGGGGCCAACGTCCTGACTTTC
CATSARASGANVLTF
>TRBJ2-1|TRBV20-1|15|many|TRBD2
TGCAGTGCTGCCCCCGCGGGAGGGAGATACAATGAGCAGTTCTTC
CSAAPAGGRYNEQFF
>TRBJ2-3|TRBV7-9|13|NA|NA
TGTGCCAGCAGCTTCTTCAGCACAGATACGCAGTATTTT
CASSFFSTDTQYF
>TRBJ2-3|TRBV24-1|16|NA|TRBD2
TGTGCCACCAGTGACGCGACTAGCTATGGAGCGGATACGCAGTATTTT
CATSDATSYGADTQYF
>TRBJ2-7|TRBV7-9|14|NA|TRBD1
TGTGCCAGCAGCCGCGGACAGGGACCCAACGAGCAGTACTTC
CASSRGQGPNEQYF